This TCR beta chain was sequenced in a study of cytomegalovirus exposure and HLA in healthy donors. Researchers ran the PCR with 60 Vbeta and 13 Jbeta primers. This table comes from immunoSEQ multiplex PCR, and its TCRdb copy is limited to in-frame clones, with some not included. This table has 200,000 or so clones, 70% to 80% appearing once. V trimming: 6 bases; J trimming: 7 bases; junction bases outside the gene matches: 7. Per the germline V gene, CDR1 is MNHNY and CDR2 is SVGAGI (reference sequence). CDR3 length equals 14 residues. The TCR comes from a woman in her 30s in good health and CMV-seronegative. The sequencing sample was made of PBMCs. The chain uses TRBV6-6 and TRBJ2-1; 9 bases agree with TRBD2. The chain's CDR3 is CASSFSGSVNEQFF. The DNA for the CDR3 is TGTGCCAGCAGCTTTAGCGGGAGTGTAAATGAGCAGTTCTTC.